The clone carrying this T cell receptor (beta chain) was counted a few times. Profiling relied on immunoSEQ multiplex PCR, and the TCRdb table lists in-frame clones only, not all of them. The data contain over 600,000 clones, about 90% of them singletons. This entry belongs to a study of blood T cell repertoires in COVID-19. For the study at large: From T cells, B-cell-depleted T cells, or PBMCs came the material, which was cDNA or gDNA.

V was pared by 8 bases and J by 0 bases, with 11 bases between. Germline CDR1 is SGHDT and CDR2 is YYEEEE. The CDR3 has 13 amino acids. This chain joins TRBV5-6 and TRBJ1-2; possible D gene TRBD1, 6 bases. The sequence derives from a woman aged 18 to 35 with acute or convalescent COVID-19. Sequencing used peripheral blood. The CDR3 sequence is CASGDTSNYGYTF. CDR3 DNA sequence: TGTGCCAGTGGGGACACTTCTAACTATGGCTACACCTTC.